Each of the 19 T cell receptor beta chains below was sequenced from the same sample in a study of cytomegalovirus exposure and HLA in healthy donors. 60 Vbeta and 13 Jbeta primers were used in PCR. Using immunoSEQ multiplex PCR, the repertoire was profiled, and TCRdb retains in-frame clones only, with some absent. The sample has about 200,000 clones; approximately 80% are singletons. The specimen sequenced was PBMCs. These receptors originate from a male donor in good health and CMV-seronegative.

This chain connects TRBV30 to TRBJ2-4, with a possible D match to TRBD2 (6 bases). V lost 1 base and J lost 2, with 12 bases in between. CDR1 is GTSNPN and CDR2 is SVGIG in the germline V gene (reference sequence). There are 15 residues in the CDR3. The CDR3 region has the DNA TGTGCCTGGAGTGAGGGCGCGGGAACCAAAAACATTCAGTACTTC. Its translation: CAWSEGAGTKNIQYF.

This clone was counted a single time. The rearrangement links TRBV29-1 to TRBJ2-5, with 7 nucleotides matching TRBD2. V shed 4 bases and J 5 bases; nucleotides not matched to a gene: 7. Germline V gene data show CDR1 as SQVTM and CDR2 as ANQGSEA. The CDR3 runs 13 residues. In DNA form, the CDR3 reads TGCAGCGTTGCCAGCGGGATCTCCGAGACCCAGTACTTC. Protein sequence: CSVASGISETQYF. Together with reference TRBV29-1 and TRBJ2-5, the CDR3 gives the full variable domain: SAVISQKPSRDICQRGTSLTIQCQVDSQVTMMFWYRQQPGQSLTLIATANQGSEATYESGFVIDKFPISRPNLTFSTLTVSNMSPEDSSIYLCSVASGISETQYFGPGTRLLVL.

This sequence joins TRBV5-1 and TRBJ1-4; tentative D call: TRBD1 (5 bases). From germline, CDR1 is SGHRS and CDR2 YFSETQ. V lost 4 bases, J lost 4 bases, and 11 bases lay in between. The CDR3 is 14 amino acids. The CDR3 loop reads CASSGSGGNEKLFF. The CDR3 DNA reads as TGCGCCAGCAGCGGCTCCGGGGGTAATGAAAAACTGTTTTTT.

V is TRBV5-1 and J is TRBJ2-7, with TRBD1 identical over 8 bases. The V gene end was trimmed by 0 bases and the J gene end by 4 bases; junction bases not matched to a gene: 9. The CDR3 extends over 16 amino acids. CDR1 and CDR2 (germline): SGHRS, YFSETQ. The CDR3 nucleotides are TGCGCCAGCAGCTTGGATAGTCAGGGGGCAAGGTACGAGCAGTACTTC. Translated, it gives CASSLDSQGARYEQYF.

The V gene is TRBV9, the J gene TRBJ2-6; TRBD2 is a possible D gene (5 bases). Per germline, CDR1 SGDLS and CDR2 YYNGEE. This CDR3 region has 19 residues. Trimming shortened V by 0 bases and J by 0 bases, and 16 bases separated the two germline ends. The CDR3 DNA sequence: TGTGCCAGCAGCGTAGGGGCTAGTTACGGACTCTCTGGGGCCAACGTCCTGACTTTC. It yields the protein CASSVGASYGLSGANVLTF.

V gene TRBV27 combines with J gene TRBJ2-7, with 9 bases fitting TRBD1. Germline V gene sequence: CDR1 MNHEY, CDR2 SMNVEV (reference sequence). This CDR3 is 13 amino acids long. V dropped 3 bases and J dropped 4; count of bases not matched to a gene: 1. In DNA, the CDR3 is TGTGCCAGCAGTTTCGGACAGGGGTACGAGCAGTACTTC. The encoded protein is CASSFGQGYEQYF.

The chain employs TRBV5-6 and TRBJ2-5; TRBD1 is a possible D gene (5 bases). The CDR3 loop spans 16 amino acids. V dropped 4 bases and J dropped 11 bases, with 27 bases sitting between them. The germline gives CDR1 SGHDT, CDR2 YYEEEE. DNA of the CDR3: TGTGCCAGCAGCCGTTATCTATTCTGGACAAGGCAGGAGCAGTACTTC. This encodes CASSRYLFWTRQEQYF.

The chain joins TRBV30 to TRBJ1-5; 11 bases fit TRBD1. Germline loops: CDR1 GTSNPN, CDR2 SVGIG (reference sequence). The CDR3 spans 16 residues. J lost 7 bases, V lost 3 bases, and 11 bases had no gene match. Here the CDR3 DNA reads TGTGCCTGGAGAGATCGGGACAGGGGGACCCACCAGCCCCAGCATTTT. It codes for CAWRDRDRGTHQPQHF.

The chain is built from TRBV2 and TRBJ1-1; weak D call: TRBD1 (6 bases). CDR3 length equals 12 residues. Between the trimmed V and J ends, which lost 11 bases and 2 bases, there was a span of 12 bases. Germline V gene lookup returns CDR1 SNHLY and CDR2 FYNNEI. DNA of the CDR3: TGTGCCGCAGGGACACCTAACACTGAAGCTTTCTTT. Translation: CAAGTPNTEAFF.

The V call is TRBV2, the J call TRBJ1-1; D perhaps matches TRBD1 (5 bases). The CDR3 runs to 14 residues. Trimming removed 6 bases from V and 1 base from J, with 12 bases in between. The germline CDR1 and CDR2 sequences are SNHLY and FYNNEI. CDR3 loop: CASRPLGGNTEAFF. CDR3 DNA sequence: TGTGCCAGCAGGCCCTTGGGGGGGAACACTGAAGCTTTCTTT.

V gene TRBV5-8 combines with J gene TRBJ2-1; 10 bases fit TRBD2. Per germline, CDR1 SGHTS and CDR2 YDEGEE. The junction had 1 base not matched to a gene; V was cut back by 0 bases and J by 4 bases. CDR3 length equals 15 residues. CDR3 sequence: CASSLGLAGYNEQFF. CDR3 bases: TGTGCCAGCAGCTTGGGACTAGCGGGTTACAATGAGCAGTTCTTC.

The V and J genes are TRBV25-1 and TRBJ2-7; TRBD2 aligns across 12 bases. The germline V gene has CDR1 MGHDK and CDR2 SYGVNS. Germline trimming cut 5 bases from V and 3 bases from J; bases unmatched to any gene: 5. The CDR3 has 15 residues. The CDR3 coding sequence is TGTGCCAGCAGTCGGCCGGGACTAGCGGGCTACGAGCAGTACTTC. Encoded protein: CASSRPGLAGYEQYF.

This rearrangement joins TRBV7-2 to TRBJ1-5; D is unresolved. The CDR3 has 13 residues. CDR1 and CDR2 (germline): SGHTA, FQGNSA. V lost 1 base and J 4 bases, leaving 5 bases between the germline ends. DNA for the CDR3: TGTGCCAGCAGCTTAGTGTCAAATCAGCCCCAGCATTTT. Translated, it gives CASSLVSNQPQHF.

This clone was observed a few times. This CDR3 reads CASTIQGSQYEQYF. The CDR3 DNA follows: TGTGCCAGCACCATACAAGGGAGTCAGTACGAGCAGTACTTC. V gene TRBV7-9 combines with J gene TRBJ2-7; weak D call: TRBD2 (5 bases). The CDR3 runs 14 residues. V lost 7 bases to trimming and J lost 4 bases, with 17 bases between them. The germline CDR1 and CDR2 sequences are SEHNR and FQNEAQ (reference sequence). Supplemented by reference TRBV7-9 and TRBJ2-7, the full variable domain reads DTGVSQNPRHKITKRGQNVTFRCDPISEHNRLYWYRQTLGQGPEFLTYFQNEAQLEKSRLLSDRFSAERPKGSFSTLEIQRTEQGDSAMYLCASTIQGSQYEQYFGPGTRLTVT.

The CDR3 protein is CAISVAGRDEQYF. The DNA of the CDR3 is TGTGCCATCAGTGTGGCAGGGAGGGACGAGCAGTACTTC. The chain combines TRBV10-3 with TRBJ2-7; 7 nucleotides align to TRBD2. V shed 4 bases and J 5 bases; nucleotides not matched to a gene: 5. The CDR3 spans 13 residues. Germline V gene data show CDR1 as ENHRY and CDR2 as SYGVKD.

The rearrangement joins TRBV5-4 to TRBJ1-2; D is possibly TRBD1 (5 bases). Deletions cut 5 bases from V and 4 bases from J, with 12 bases between. The CDR3 consists of 13 residues. CDR1 and CDR2 (germline): SGHNT, YYREEE (reference sequence). CDR3 in amino acids: CASRGAGTYGYTF. The CDR3 DNA sequence: TGTGCCAGCAGGGGCGCGGGGACCTATGGCTACACCTTC.

The chain uses TRBV6-5 and TRBJ2-1; TRBD2 matches at 9 bases. The trim removed 3 bases at V and 2 bases at J, leaving 5 bases unmatched. This CDR3 has 16 amino acids. Germline V gene lookup returns CDR1 MNHEY and CDR2 SVGAGI. The CDR3 sequence is CASSYWREGPYNEQFF. The CDR3 DNA is TGTGCCAGCAGTTATTGGCGGGAGGGTCCCTACAATGAGCAGTTCTTC.

The chain recombines TRBV21-1 with TRBJ2-7; no DNA check was done on the table's D call, TRBD2. TRBV21-1 corresponds to a pseudogene. CDR3 length: 21 residues. The CDR3 DNA reads TGTGCCAGCAGCAAACCCATCTGGGAACCGGGACTCGCTACTAAATCCTACGAGCAGTACTTC. The encoded protein is CASSKPIWEPGLATKSYEQYF.

The V call is TRBV5-1, the J call TRBJ1-4; D unclear. This CDR3 comprises 14 residues. Deletions cut 0 bases from V and 2 bases from J, with 5 bases between. CDR1 SGHRS and CDR2 YFSETQ come from the germline V gene. The CDR3 is CASSLDLTNEKLFF. CDR3 nucleotides: TGCGCCAGCAGCTTGGACTTGACTAATGAAAAACTGTTTTTT.